This T cell receptor beta chain is drawn from a study of blood T cells in healthy people across ages. This clonotype was recorded a few times. It was with a sample-barcoded 5' primer and a J-beta primer mix that a second PCR of roughly 7 to 12 cycles was run. TCRdb reanalysed the 5' RACE reads using MiXCR and keeps one entry per CDR3 protein. The data show about 970,000 distinct CDR3 sequences, roughly 51% seen once. Every donor gave roughly 9.2 milliliters of peripheral blood. The germline CDR1 and CDR2 sequences are SGHRS and YFSETQ. The CDR3 covers 16 residues. V gave up 1 base and J gave up 2 bases; unmatched junction bases: 8.

Sequenced material: blood. V and J are TRBV5-1 and TRBJ2-5; TRBD1 aligns across 7 bases. This clonotype was sampled from a woman in her sixties or seventies in good health. The CDR3 sequence: CASSLRSGQRQETQYF. The DNA for the CDR3 is TGCGCCAGCAGCTTGCGGTCGGGACAGAGACAAGAGACCCAGTACTTC.